This T cell receptor (beta chain) comes out of a study of T cells in Graves' hyperthyroidism and ophthalmopathy. Study-level results: Most thyroid clonotypes expanded above 0.001 were also detected in blood. Model output signaled ophthalmopathy a median around 6.9 months ahead of onset.

Extraction of PBMCs used 7.5 to 10 ml of fresh peripheral blood. This clonotype has ten or more counts. Its cognate antigen is unknown. Researchers amplified the TCR beta CDR3 regions from RNA transcripts. During a first-round RT-PCR of the TCR CDR3, the HTBI primer set was used. MiXCR, applied by TCRdb to the multiplex PCR reads, yields one record per CDR3 protein. This sample has hundreds of thousands of distinct CDR3 sequences, with more than 11% found just once. What was sequenced was blood. This receptor was taken from a woman in her twenties or thirties with Graves' hyperthyroidism that later progressed to Graves' ophthalmopathy.

The CDR3 region is CASSLEEETQYF. CDR3 in DNA: TGTGCCAGCAGTTTAGAAGAGGAGACCCAGTACTTC. The J gene is TRBJ2-5, the V gene TRBV12-3 or TRBV12-4; no clear D gene. The V end lost 1 base, the J end lost 5 bases, and 5 bases lay between the germline ends. This CDR3 is 12 amino acids long.